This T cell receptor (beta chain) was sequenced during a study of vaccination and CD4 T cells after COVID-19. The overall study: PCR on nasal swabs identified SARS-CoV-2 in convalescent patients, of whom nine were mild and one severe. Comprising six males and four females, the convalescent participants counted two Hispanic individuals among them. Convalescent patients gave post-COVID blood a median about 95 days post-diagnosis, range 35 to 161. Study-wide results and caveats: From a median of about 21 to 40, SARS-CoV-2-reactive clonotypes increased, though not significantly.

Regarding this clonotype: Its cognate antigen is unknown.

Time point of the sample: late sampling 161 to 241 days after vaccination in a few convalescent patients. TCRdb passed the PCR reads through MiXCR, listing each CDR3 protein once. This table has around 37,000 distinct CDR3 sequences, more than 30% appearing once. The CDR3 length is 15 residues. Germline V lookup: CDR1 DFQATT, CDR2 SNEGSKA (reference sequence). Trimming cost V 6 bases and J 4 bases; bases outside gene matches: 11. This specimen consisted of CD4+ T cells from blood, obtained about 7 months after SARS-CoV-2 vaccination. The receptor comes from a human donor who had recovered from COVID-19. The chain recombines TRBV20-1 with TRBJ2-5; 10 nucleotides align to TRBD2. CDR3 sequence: CSAARLAGARETQYF. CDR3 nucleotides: TGCAGTGCCGCGCGCCTAGCGGGAGCTCGAGAGACCCAGTACTTC.